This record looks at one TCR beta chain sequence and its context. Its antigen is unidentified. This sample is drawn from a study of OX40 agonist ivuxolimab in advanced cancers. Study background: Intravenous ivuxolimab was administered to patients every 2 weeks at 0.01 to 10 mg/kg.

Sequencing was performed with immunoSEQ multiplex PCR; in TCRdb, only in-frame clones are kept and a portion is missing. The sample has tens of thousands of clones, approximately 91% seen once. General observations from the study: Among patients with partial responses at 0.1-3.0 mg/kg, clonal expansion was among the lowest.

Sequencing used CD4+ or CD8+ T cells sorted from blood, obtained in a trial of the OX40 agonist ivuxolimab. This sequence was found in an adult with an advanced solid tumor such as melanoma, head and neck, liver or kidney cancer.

The DNA of the CDR3 is TGTGCCAGCACCCCGAATCTAGCGGGAGGGCCTCTTCAGGATGAGCAGTTCTTC. Its translation is CASTPNLAGGPLQDEQFF. The rearrangement links TRBV28 to TRBJ2-1; 12 bases align to TRBD2. The CDR3 sequence is 18 residues long. The junction had 18 bases not matched to a gene; V was cut back by 7 bases and J by 8 bases. The germline CDR1 and CDR2 sequences are MDHEN and SYDVKM.